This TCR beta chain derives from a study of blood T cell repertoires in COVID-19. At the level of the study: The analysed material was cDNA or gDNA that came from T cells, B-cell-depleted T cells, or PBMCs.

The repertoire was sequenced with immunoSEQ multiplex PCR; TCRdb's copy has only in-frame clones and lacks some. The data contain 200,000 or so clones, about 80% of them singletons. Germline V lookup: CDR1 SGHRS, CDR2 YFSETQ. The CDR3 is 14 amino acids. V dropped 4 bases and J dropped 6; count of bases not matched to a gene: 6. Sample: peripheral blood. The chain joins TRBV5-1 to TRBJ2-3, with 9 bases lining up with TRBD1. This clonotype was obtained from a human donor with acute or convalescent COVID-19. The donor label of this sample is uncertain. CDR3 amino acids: CASSRDRGDDTQYF. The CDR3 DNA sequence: TGCGCCAGCAGCCGCGACAGGGGGGATGATACGCAGTATTTT. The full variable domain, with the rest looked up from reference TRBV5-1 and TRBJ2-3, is KAGVTQTPRYLIKTRGQQVTLSCSPISGHRSVSWYQQTPGQGLQFLFEYFSETQRNKGNFPGRFSGRQFSNSRSEMNVSTLELGDSALYLCASSRDRGDDTQYFGPGTRLTVL.